This TCR beta chain was retrieved from a study of blood T cell repertoires in COVID-19. Germline V gene data show CDR1 as SGHDN and CDR2 as FVKESK. Trimming removed 1 base at V and 3 bases at J, with 13 bases between. CDR3 length equals 15 residues. Assay: immunoSEQ multiplex PCR; the TCRdb copy retains only in-frame clones and omits some. Of over 200,000 clones listed, about 86% are singletons. The gene calls are TRBV14 and TRBJ2-7, with D maybe TRBD1 (5 bases). The sequence came from a woman aged 25 to 45 who had been exposed to COVID-19. Sequencing was done on a sample of PBMCs or T cells enriched from blood (not recorded which). The CDR3: CASSQGLTDYYEQYF. The CDR3 DNA reads as TGTGCCAGCAGCCAAGGGCTGACAGATTACTACGAGCAGTACTTC.